The 7 T cell receptor beta chains reported below all come from one sample, sequenced in a study of OX40 agonist ivuxolimab in advanced cancers. Assay: immunoSEQ multiplex PCR; the TCRdb copy retains only in-frame clones and omits some. This sample carries approximately 92,000 clones, around 94% of them seen once, and the ten largest clones take about 0.17%. This material consisted of CD4+ or CD8+ T cells sorted from blood, taken in a trial of the OX40 agonist ivuxolimab. All receptors come from an adult with an advanced solid tumor such as melanoma, head and neck, liver or kidney cancer.

This clone was detected only a few times. The chain uses TRBV6-6 and TRBJ1-5, with TRBD1 as a possible D gene (5 bases). From germline, CDR1 is MNHNY and CDR2 SVGAGI (reference sequence). V lost 0 bases to trimming and J lost 2 bases, with 5 bases between them. The CDR3 is made up of 14 amino acids. As DNA, the CDR3 is TGTGCCAGCAGTTACTCACAGGGCAATCAGCCCCAGCATTTT. As protein: CASSYSQGNQPQHF.

The V and J genes are TRBV9 and TRBJ2-5; 7 nucleotides agree with TRBD2. CDR3 length: 16 amino acids. Germline CDR1 and CDR2: SGDLS and YYNGEE. The V segment lost 0 bases and the J segment 1 base; nucleotides outside the gene matches: 6. The CDR3 sequence is CASSVGVAGPQETQYF. In DNA, the CDR3 is TGTGCCAGCAGCGTAGGCGTAGCGGGCCCCCAAGAGACCCAGTACTTC.

The chain recombines TRBV18 with TRBJ2-7, with TRBD1 identical over 7 bases. Trimming cost V 2 bases and J 3 bases; bases outside gene matches: 4. The CDR3 is made up of 14 amino acids. Looked up from germline, CDR1 is KGHSH and CDR2 is LQKENI. The CDR3 reads CASSPFNRGYEQYF. The CDR3 coding sequence is TGTGCCAGCTCACCATTTAACAGGGGCTACGAGCAGTACTTC.

The V and J genes are TRBV27 and TRBJ2-7; 7 bases map to TRBD1. Trimming removed 6 bases from V and 0 bases from J; junction bases left unmatched: 8. The germline CDR1 and CDR2 sequences are MNHEY and SMNVEV (reference sequence). This CDR3 comprises 15 residues. CDR3 sequence reads: CASRSRTGNSYEQYF. For the CDR3, the DNA is TGTGCCAGCAGAAGTAGGACAGGAAACTCCTACGAGCAGTACTTC.

V gene TRBV5-1 combines with J gene TRBJ2-1; 8 nucleotides match TRBD2. Germline assignment: CDR1 SGHRS and CDR2 YFSETQ. The CDR3 length is 15 residues. V dropped 4 bases and J dropped 0; count of bases not matched to a gene: 3. DNA of the CDR3: TGCGCCAGCAGCCCCAGCGGGAGCTCCTACAATGAGCAGTTCTTC. This gives the protein CASSPSGSSYNEQFF.

This chain uses TRBV5-4 with TRBJ2-5, with 14 nucleotides matching TRBD2. With 4 bases clipped from V and 5 bases from J, the junction kept 7 bases outside the gene matches. The CDR3 contains 16 residues. Germline CDR1 and CDR2: SGHNT and YYREEE (reference sequence). In nucleotides, the CDR3 is TGTGCCAGCAGCCCGACTAGCGGGAGGGGGGAGGAGACCCAGTACTTC. Residues: CASSPTSGRGEETQYF.

This chain uses TRBV29-1 with TRBJ1-5, with 9 bases identical to TRBD1. V was pared by 4 bases and J by 7 bases, with 2 bases of the junction left unmatched. Germline CDR1 and CDR2: SQVTM and ANQGSEA. The CDR3 runs 12 residues. The CDR3 loop is CSVGTGEQPQHF. In DNA, the CDR3 is TGCAGCGTTGGGACAGGGGAACAGCCCCAGCATTTT.